This T cell receptor (beta chain) emerged from a study of response to subunit inactivated influenza vaccine. TCRdb recomputed calls from the RT-PCR reads with MiXCR, one row per CDR3 protein. The profile covers 650,000 to 800,000 distinct CDR3 sequences, with approximately 15% appearing a single time and approximately 7% taken by the ten largest. The germline V gene encodes CDR1 MNHNS and CDR2 SASEGT. CDR3 length: 13 amino acids. J lost 7 bases, V lost 10 bases, and 10 bases had no gene match. Study observations and caveats: The authors put forward the suggestion that each seasonal influenza vaccination may bring in only a limited number of new T cells.

Only a few counts were recorded for this clonotype. Antigen unknown. This chain connects TRBV6-1 to TRBJ2-1; 7 bases align to TRBD2. The clonotype comes from a middle-aged man who received an inactivated influenza vaccine. This material consisted of PBMCs from blood, taken about 14 days before vaccination. The DNA for the CDR3 is TGTGCCATAGGAACGGGAGGCGATAATGAGCAGTTCTTC. Residues: CAIGTGGDNEQFF.